This is a list of T cell receptor beta chains from one sample in a study of beta chain features in type 1 diabetes. Using immunoSEQ multiplex PCR, the repertoire was profiled, and TCRdb retains in-frame clones only, with some absent. The sample lists about 410,000 clones, about 14% occurring once. Sequences were obtained from naive CD4+ T cells from blood. These receptors were obtained from a man younger than 45 in good health. The CDR3 runs from the conserved cysteine through the conserved F or W. D genes are given only for firm matches. Clone size is shown for a subset of rows, as once, few, many or a class of expanded clone.

cdr3_aa: CASSFSGGYNEQFF; cdr3_nt: TGTGCCAGCAGTTTCTCGGGAGGATACAATGAGCAGTTCTTC; j_call: TRBJ2-1; v_call: TRBV27; d_call: TRBD2; clone_size: -
cdr3_aa: CAISDPPVVSGNTIYF; cdr3_nt: TGTGCCATCAGTGATCCTCCGGTAGTCTCTGGAAACACCATATATTTT; j_call: TRBJ1-3; v_call: TRBV10-3; d_call: -; clone_size: -
cdr3_aa: CAWQGRTEQFF; cdr3_nt: TGTGCCTGGCAGGGGAGGACTGAGCAGTTCTTC; j_call: TRBJ2-1; v_call: TRBV30; d_call: -; clone_size: many
cdr3_aa: CASRPGQGQDTQYF; cdr3_nt: TGCGCCAGCAGGCCGGGACAGGGGCAGGATACGCAGTATTTT; j_call: TRBJ2-3; v_call: TRBV5-1; d_call: TRBD1; clone_size: -
cdr3_aa: CASSLDIGKPQHF; cdr3_nt: TGTGCCAGCAGTCTGGACATCGGGAAGCCCCAGCATTTT; j_call: TRBJ1-5; v_call: TRBV25-1; d_call: -; clone_size: -
cdr3_aa: CAIRTVGANVLTF; cdr3_nt: TGTGCCATCAGAACCGTCGGGGCCAACGTCCTGACTTTC; j_call: TRBJ2-6; v_call: TRBV10-3; d_call: -; clone_size: -
cdr3_aa: CASSLEGGELFF; cdr3_nt: TGTGCCAGCAGCTTAGAGGGCGGGGAGCTGTTTTTT; j_call: TRBJ2-2; v_call: TRBV7-9; d_call: -; clone_size: few
cdr3_aa: CASGGRKLETQYF; cdr3_nt: TGTGCTAGTGGGGGGAGAAAACTAGAGACCCAGTACTTC; j_call: TRBJ2-5; v_call: TRBV12-5; d_call: -; clone_size: -
cdr3_aa: CASSLQGGSETQYF; cdr3_nt: TGTGCCAGCAGCTTACAGGGTGGGTCGGAGACCCAGTACTTC; j_call: TRBJ2-5; v_call: TRBV7-9; d_call: -; clone_size: -
cdr3_aa: CASSPRSGRASETQYF; cdr3_nt: TGTGCCAGCTCACCGAGGAGCGGGAGGGCCTCAGAGACCCAGTACTTC; j_call: TRBJ2-5; v_call: TRBV18; d_call: TRBD2; clone_size: few
cdr3_aa: CASSSSGRALNEQFF; cdr3_nt: TGTGCCAGCAGCTCCAGCGGGAGGGCCCTCAATGAGCAGTTCTTC; j_call: TRBJ2-1; v_call: TRBV9; d_call: TRBD2; clone_size: few
cdr3_aa: CSVEIGKGYTEAFF; cdr3_nt: TGCAGCGTTGAAATAGGGAAGGGATACACTGAAGCTTTCTTT; j_call: TRBJ1-1; v_call: TRBV29-1; d_call: -; clone_size: few
cdr3_aa: CASSPRQGDMNTEAFF; cdr3_nt: TGTGCCAGCTCACCTCGACAGGGGGATATGAACACTGAAGCTTTCTTT; j_call: TRBJ1-1; v_call: TRBV18; d_call: TRBD1; clone_size: -
cdr3_aa: CASSQGDRGFYGYTF; cdr3_nt: TGTGCCAGCAGCCAAGGGGACAGGGGCTTCTATGGCTACACCTTC; j_call: TRBJ1-2; v_call: TRBV14; d_call: TRBD1; clone_size: few
cdr3_aa: CASSPDSRLAKNIQYF; cdr3_nt: TGTGCCAGCAGCCCGGACTCCCGTCTGGCCAAAAACATTCAGTACTTC; j_call: TRBJ2-4; v_call: TRBV11-1; d_call: -; clone_size: few
cdr3_aa: CSVRAGQARDYGYTF; cdr3_nt: TGCAGCGTCCGCGCCGGACAGGCTCGAGACTATGGCTACACCTTC; j_call: TRBJ1-2; v_call: TRBV29-1; d_call: TRBD1; clone_size: few
cdr3_aa: CASSQTGGLTDTQYF; cdr3_nt: TGCGCCAGCAGCCAAACCGGGGGTCTCACAGATACGCAGTATTTT; j_call: TRBJ2-3; v_call: TRBV4-3; d_call: -; clone_size: few
cdr3_aa: CASKRTGVNYGYTF; cdr3_nt: TGTGCCAGCAAGCGGACAGGGGTTAACTATGGCTACACCTTC; j_call: TRBJ1-2; v_call: TRBV13; d_call: TRBD1; clone_size: few
cdr3_aa: CASSPPGLAVYEQFF; cdr3_nt: TGTGCCAGCAGTCCACCGGGACTAGCGGTGTATGAGCAGTTCTTC; j_call: TRBJ2-1; v_call: TRBV5-6; d_call: TRBD2; clone_size: -
cdr3_aa: CASTGGMTSAFTDTQYF; cdr3_nt: TGCGCCAGCACAGGGGGGATGACTAGCGCTTTCACAGATACGCAGTATTTT; j_call: TRBJ2-3; v_call: TRBV5-1; d_call: -; clone_size: -
cdr3_aa: CASGFPGSYNEQFF; cdr3_nt: TGTGCTAGTGGTTTTCCGGGCTCCTACAATGAGCAGTTCTTC; j_call: TRBJ2-1; v_call: TRBV12-5; d_call: -; clone_size: -
cdr3_aa: CASSAKETQYF; cdr3_nt: TGTGCCAGCAGTGCTAAGGAGACCCAGTACTTC; j_call: TRBJ2-5; v_call: TRBV2; d_call: -; clone_size: -
cdr3_aa: CASSQGTGEGNQPQHF; cdr3_nt: TGCGCCAGCAGCCAAGGGACAGGCGAGGGCAATCAGCCCCAGCATTTT; j_call: TRBJ1-5; v_call: TRBV4-3; d_call: TRBD1; clone_size: few
cdr3_aa: CASSEVTGMLNYGYTF; cdr3_nt: TGTGCCAGCAGTGAAGTGACTGGGATGCTGAACTATGGCTACACCTTC; j_call: TRBJ1-2; v_call: TRBV6-1; d_call: -; clone_size: -
cdr3_aa: CASSRTLRGPYNEQFF; cdr3_nt: TGCGCCAGCAGCCGAACACTCAGGGGGCCCTACAATGAGCAGTTCTTC; j_call: TRBJ2-1; v_call: TRBV4-3; d_call: TRBD1; clone_size: -